The clone carrying this T cell receptor (beta chain) appeared once. The V end was cut by 8 bases, the J end by 0 bases, with 17 bases between. Looked up from germline, CDR1 is LNHDA and CDR2 is SQIVND (reference sequence). The CDR3 covers 15 residues. These data are taken from a study of cytomegalovirus exposure and HLA in healthy donors. PCR used 60 Vbeta primers and 13 Jbeta primers. Using immunoSEQ multiplex PCR, the repertoire was profiled, and TCRdb retains in-frame clones only, with some absent. The sample carries around 180,000 clones, roughly 86% recorded once. This TCR derives from a girl aged 10-17 years in good health and CMV-seropositive. The sequencing input was PBMCs. The chain recombines TRBV19 with TRBJ2-7; D is unresolved. The CDR3 region has the DNA TGTGCCAGTGCTTCCGGGTCTCATACCTCCTACGAGCAGTACTTC. It translates to CASASGSHTSYEQYF.